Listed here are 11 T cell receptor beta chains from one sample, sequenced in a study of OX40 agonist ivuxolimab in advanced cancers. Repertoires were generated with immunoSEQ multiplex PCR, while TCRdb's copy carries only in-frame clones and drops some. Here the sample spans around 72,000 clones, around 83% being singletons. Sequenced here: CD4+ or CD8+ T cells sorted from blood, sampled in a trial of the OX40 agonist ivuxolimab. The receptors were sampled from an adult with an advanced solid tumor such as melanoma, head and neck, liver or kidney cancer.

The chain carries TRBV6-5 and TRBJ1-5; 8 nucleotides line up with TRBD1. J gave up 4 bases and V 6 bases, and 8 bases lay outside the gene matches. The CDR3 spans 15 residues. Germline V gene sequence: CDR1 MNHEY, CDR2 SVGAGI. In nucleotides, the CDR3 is TGTGCCAGCAGCCACCCCCAGGGGGCAAATCAGCCCCAGCATTTT. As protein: CASSHPQGANQPQHF.

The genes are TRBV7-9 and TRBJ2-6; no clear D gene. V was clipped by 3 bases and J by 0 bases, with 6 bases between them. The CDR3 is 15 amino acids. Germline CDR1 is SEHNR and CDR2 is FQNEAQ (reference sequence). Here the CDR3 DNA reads TGTGCCAGCAGCTTTCGGTTCTCTGGGGCCAACGTCCTGACTTTC. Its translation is CASSFRFSGANVLTF.

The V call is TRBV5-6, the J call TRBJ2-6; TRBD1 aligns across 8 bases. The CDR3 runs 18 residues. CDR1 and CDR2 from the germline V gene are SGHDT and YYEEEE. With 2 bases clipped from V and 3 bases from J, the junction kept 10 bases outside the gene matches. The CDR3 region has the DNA TGTGCCAGCAGCTTAGATAGAGCAGGGGGCGATGGGGCCAACGTCCTGACTTTC. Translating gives CASSLDRAGGDGANVLTF.

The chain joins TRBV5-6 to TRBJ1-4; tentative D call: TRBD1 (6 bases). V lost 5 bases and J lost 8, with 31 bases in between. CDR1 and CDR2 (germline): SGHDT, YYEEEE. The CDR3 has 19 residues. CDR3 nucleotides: TGTGCCAGCAGTTTTGGGAGCCGCGGGGGCTTTTTCGTAATCGAAAAACTGTTTTTT. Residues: CASSFGSRGGFFVIEKLFF.

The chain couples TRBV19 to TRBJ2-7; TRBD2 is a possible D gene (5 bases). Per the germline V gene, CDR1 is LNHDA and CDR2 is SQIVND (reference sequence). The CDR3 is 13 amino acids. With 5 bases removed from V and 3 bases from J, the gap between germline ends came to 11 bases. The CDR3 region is CASSLVRGYEQYF. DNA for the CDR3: TGTGCCAGTAGTCTGGTTCGGGGCTACGAGCAGTACTTC.

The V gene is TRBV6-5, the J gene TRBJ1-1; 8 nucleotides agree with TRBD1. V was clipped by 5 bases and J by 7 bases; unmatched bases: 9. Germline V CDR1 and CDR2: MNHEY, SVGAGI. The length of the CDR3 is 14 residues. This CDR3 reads CASSLRGPLVEAFF. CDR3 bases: TGTGCCAGCAGTCTCAGGGGGCCCTTGGTTGAAGCTTTCTTT.

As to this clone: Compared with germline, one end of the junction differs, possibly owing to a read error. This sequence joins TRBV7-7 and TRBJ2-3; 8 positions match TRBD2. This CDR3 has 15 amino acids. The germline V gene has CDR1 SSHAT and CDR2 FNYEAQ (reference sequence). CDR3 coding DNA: TGTGCTAGCAGCAAGAGTCTAGCGGGCGCAGATACGCAGTATTTT. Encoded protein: CASSKSLAGADTQYF.

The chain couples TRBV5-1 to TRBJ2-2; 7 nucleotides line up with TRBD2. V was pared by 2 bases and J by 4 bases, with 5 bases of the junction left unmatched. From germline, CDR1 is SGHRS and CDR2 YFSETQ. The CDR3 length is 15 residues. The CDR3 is CASSFGPGGTGELFF. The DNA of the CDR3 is TGCGCCAGCAGCTTCGGCCCGGGAGGCACCGGGGAGCTGTTTTTT.

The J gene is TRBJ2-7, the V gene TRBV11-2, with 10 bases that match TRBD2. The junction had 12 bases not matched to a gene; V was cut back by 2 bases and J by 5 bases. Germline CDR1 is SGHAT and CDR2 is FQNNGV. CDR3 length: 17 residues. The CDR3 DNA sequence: TGTGCCAGCAGCTTAAGACCCGCCGGGACTAGCGCCCACGAGCAGTACTTC. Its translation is CASSLRPAGTSAHEQYF.

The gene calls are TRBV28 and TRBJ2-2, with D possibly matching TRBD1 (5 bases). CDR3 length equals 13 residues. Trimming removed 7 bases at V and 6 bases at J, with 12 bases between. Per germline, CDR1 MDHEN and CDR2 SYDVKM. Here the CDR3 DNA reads TGTGCCAGCACGGCAGGGTTAGCCGGGGAGCTGTTTTTT. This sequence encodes CASTAGLAGELFF.

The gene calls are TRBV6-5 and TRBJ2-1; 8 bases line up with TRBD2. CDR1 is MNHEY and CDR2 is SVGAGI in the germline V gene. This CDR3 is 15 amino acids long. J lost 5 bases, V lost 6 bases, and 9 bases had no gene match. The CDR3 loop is CASSTLSGANNEQFF. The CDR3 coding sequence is TGTGCCAGCAGCACACTTAGCGGGGCTAACAATGAGCAGTTCTTC.